The 12 T cell receptor beta chains below all came from one sample that was sequenced in a study of shared clonotypes between healthy human individuals. Assay: immunoSEQ multiplex PCR; the TCRdb copy retains only in-frame clones and omits some. The sample carries around 2,100,000 clones, about 94% recorded once. CD45RO-negative CD8 cells positively selected for CCR7 made up the naive population, which excluded terminally differentiated effector memory CD45RA+ cells. Source material: naive CD8+ T cells sorted from blood. The receptors originated from a man younger than 30 in good health.

The CDR3 region has the DNA TGTGCCAGCAGCTCGACATCTAGCTCTGGAAACACCATATATTTT. Its protein product is CASSSTSSSGNTIYF. V and J are TRBV7-8 and TRBJ1-3, with no clear D. Looked up from germline, CDR1 is SGHVS and CDR2 is FQNEAQ. The ends were cut back, 4 bases at V and 0 bases at J, with 10 bases in the middle. CDR3 length: 15 residues.

The genes are TRBV28 and TRBJ2-5, with TRBD1 as a possible D gene (6 bases). This CDR3 region has 14 residues. The V and J ends lost 3 bases and 1 base respectively, with 9 bases between them. Germline V lookup: CDR1 MDHEN, CDR2 SYDVKM. Written as DNA, the CDR3 is TGTGCCAGCAGTTTTCTGGGGGCCCAAGAGACCCAGTACTTC. Translated, it gives CASSFLGAQETQYF.

The chain links TRBV9 to TRBJ2-7, with D tentatively TRBD1 or TRBD2 (6 bases each). V was cut by 0 bases and J by 2 bases, with 12 bases left in between. The CDR3 loop spans 15 amino acids. Germline values: CDR1 SGDLS, CDR2 YYNGEE. The CDR3 coding sequence is TGTGCCAGCAGCGTAGGGGGGGCCCCGACCTACGAGCAGTACTTC. Residues: CASSVGGAPTYEQYF.

This clone was detected only once. The chain links TRBV7-8 to TRBJ2-7; TRBD1 agrees at 10 bases. The V gene end was trimmed by 5 bases and the J gene end by 3 bases; junction bases not matched to a gene: 7. The CDR3 totals 15 residues. Germline V gene lookup returns CDR1 SGHVS and CDR2 FQNEAQ. The CDR3 nucleotides read TGTGCCAGCAGCGACAGGGGGCTGGGTAACTACGAGCAGTACTTC. It yields the protein CASSDRGLGNYEQYF.

The chain has TRBV4-1 and TRBJ2-3; no clear D. The CDR3 covers 17 residues. Germline loops: CDR1 MGHRA, CDR2 YSYEKL. Trimming left V 2 bases short and J 6 bases short, with 21 bases between. The DNA of the CDR3 is TGCGCCAGCAGCCAAAGGCCAAATGACGACCCTGCGGATACGCAGTATTTT. It specifies CASSQRPNDDPADTQYF.

The CDR3 spells CASSSRWGGTDTQYF. DNA of the CDR3: TGTGCCAGCAGCTCTCGGTGGGGAGGCACAGATACGCAGTATTTT. The chain links TRBV27 to TRBJ2-3, with D maybe TRBD2 (5 bases). Germline-derived CDR1 and CDR2 are MNHEY and SMNVEV (reference sequence). CDR3 length: 15 amino acids. V lost 6 bases to trimming and J lost 1 base, with 14 bases between them.

The V and J genes are TRBV6-5 and TRBJ1-1; D is unresolved. V was cut by 0 bases and J by 11 bases, with 13 bases left in between. The CDR3 has 13 residues. The V gene's germline CDR1 is MNHEY and CDR2 SVGAGI. The chain's CDR3 is CASSYSIYAEAFF. Written as DNA, the CDR3 is TGTGCCAGCAGTTACTCGATTTACGCCGAGGCTTTCTTT.

The chain combines TRBV9 with TRBJ2-7; D not certain. The germline gives CDR1 SGDLS, CDR2 YYNGEE. This CDR3 is built from 15 residues. Trimming cost V 1 base and J 0 bases, with 11 bases left between them. The CDR3 DNA follows: TGTGCCAGCAGCGTATCGGGCGGTTTCTCCTACGAGCAGTACTTC. This codes for CASSVSGGFSYEQYF.

CDR3 residues: CASSSTIDSRGTEAFF. The CDR3 DNA is TGTGCCAGCAGTTCAACGATAGACAGCCGAGGTACTGAAGCTTTCTTT. The J gene is TRBJ1-1, the V gene TRBV27, with D tentatively TRBD1 (5 bases). This CDR3 spans 16 amino acids. Trimming cost V 4 bases and J 5 bases, with 20 bases left between them. The germline CDR1 and CDR2 sequences are MNHEY and SMNVEV (reference sequence).

CDR3 sequence (DNA): TGTGCCAGCAGGGGGGTTCTGAGCTCCTACGAGCAGTACTTC. The encoded protein is CASRGVLSSYEQYF. This chain connects TRBV6-1 to TRBJ2-7; the D gene could be TRBD1 or TRBD2 (5 bases each). The CDR3 contains 14 residues. Looked up from germline, CDR1 is MNHNS and CDR2 is SASEGT. V gave up 6 bases and J gave up 0 bases, with 12 bases separating them.

The V gene is TRBV5-5, the J gene TRBJ2-7; D ambiguous. CDR1 SGHKS and CDR2 YYEKEE come from the germline V gene (reference sequence). The V and J ends lost 5 bases and 0 bases respectively, with 9 bases between them. This CDR3 region has 13 residues. The CDR3 protein is CASSQWGSYEQYF. The CDR3 bases are TGTGCCAGCAGTCAGTGGGGCTCCTACGAGCAGTACTTC.

For the CDR3, the DNA is TGTGCCAGTAGTATAATGGCAGGGGAAAATCAGCCCCAGCATTTT. Translated, it gives CASSIMAGENQPQHF. The J gene is TRBJ1-5, the V gene TRBV19; D may be TRBD1 (6 bases). V was pared by 2 bases and J by 4 bases, with 12 bases between. The CDR3 contains 15 residues. Germline V gene data show CDR1 as LNHDA and CDR2 as SQIVND (reference sequence). Full variable domain (remainder filled in from reference TRBV19 and TRBJ1-5): DGGITQSPKYLFRKEGQNVTLSCEQNLNHDAMYWYRQDPGQGLRLIYYSQIVNDFQKGDIAEGYSVSREKKESFPLTVTSAQKNPTAFYLCASSIMAGENQPQHFGDGTRLSIL.